This is a list of T cell receptor beta chains from one sample in a study of blood T cell repertoires in COVID-19. Repertoires were generated with immunoSEQ multiplex PCR, while TCRdb's copy carries only in-frame clones and drops some. This table holds 130,000 to 150,000 clones, 78% found once. Sequenced input: peripheral blood. These receptor sequences come from an older woman with acute or convalescent COVID-19. The CDR3 runs from the conserved cysteine through the conserved F or W. The D gene is left open where the match is weak.

d_gene	v_gene	j_gene	CDR3aa
TRBD2	TRBV13	TRBJ2-1	CASSSSSGRAIEQFF
TRBD1	TRBV6-5	TRBJ1-5	CASGPGQGSQPQHF
TRBD1	TRBV20-1	TRBJ1-2	CSASDRDGGYTF
.	TRBV7-9	TRBJ1-1	CASSLARASTEAFF
.	TRBV7-2	TRBJ1-5	CASSLDTGTGQPQHF
.	TRBV6-5	TRBJ1-2	CASTSSAGNYGYTF
.	TRBV4-1	TRBJ2-7	CASSPQGGVTYDEQYF
.	TRBV5-6	TRBJ1-5	CASSLSFTGNQPQHF
.	TRBV6-5	TRBJ2-7	CASSNPGASTYEQYF
.	TRBV29-1	TRBJ2-1	CSVGPGTYNEQFF
TRBD1	TRBV15	TRBJ1-1	CATRQGGLNTEAFF
TRBD2	TRBV7-9	TRBJ2-3	CASSFTGLAGGRTDTQYF
.	TRBV10-1	TRBJ2-3	CASSEFRPGRGADTQYF
TRBD2	TRBV24-1	TRBJ2-2	CATSGGPFGLALTGELFF
.	TRBV5-5	TRBJ2-3	CASSLQPGTDTQYF
TRBD1	TRBV28	TRBJ1-6	CASRTGGYNSPLHF
.	TRBV10-1	TRBJ1-1	CASSNDRNTEAFF
TRBD1	TRBV7-9	TRBJ1-1	CASRGQGNTEAFF
TRBD1	TRBV19	TRBJ1-1	CASSIRQGWTEAFF
.	TRBV7-8	TRBJ1-1	CASSSLARSGTEAFF
.	TRBV5-1	TRBJ2-3	CASSTGRTDTQYF
.	TRBV25-1	TRBJ2-1	CASGYGVGEQFF
TRBD2	TRBV7-9	TRBJ2-2	CASSLAGVQAGELFF
.	TRBV5-4	TRBJ2-5	CASSFRGGPETQYF
TRBD2	TRBV5-6	TRBJ2-1	CASSPERGLASYNEQFF
TRBD2	TRBV7-9	TRBJ2-5	CASRPLPGLAGRRQETQYF
.	TRBV30	TRBJ1-5	CAWSGGRNQPQHF
.	TRBV19	TRBJ1-5	CASSIRSQGNQPQHF
.	TRBV30	TRBJ1-2	CAWFADGFLLGGGYGYTF
.	TRBV6-5	TRBJ2-7	CASTKAQGLTYEQYF
.	TRBV28	TRBJ1-1	CASSLLGGGNTEAFF
.	TRBV11-2	TRBJ2-7	CASSRGLGEQYF
TRBD1	TRBV7-7	TRBJ2-2	CASSYSGTGTNTGELFF
.	TRBV5-1	TRBJ1-6	CASSFGLNNSPLHF
.	TRBV6-4	TRBJ1-1	CASSQTGGQAFF
TRBD2	TRBV6-5	TRBJ2-7	CASSYRTSGVDYEQYF
.	TRBV6-5	TRBJ2-3	CASSRERGNTDTQYF
TRBD1	TRBV27	TRBJ1-2	CASGDRGMSYGYTF
.	TRBV5-6	TRBJ2-7	CASSPYRRRAPYEQYF
TRBD1	TRBV30	TRBJ1-1	CAWTRTGRLRAFF
.	TRBV30	TRBJ2-1	CAWSRGIYNEQFF
TRBD2	TRBV5-4	TRBJ2-2	CASSRLAGNTGELFF
TRBD2	TRBV19	TRBJ2-3	CASRQGAGGTDTQYF
.	TRBV21-1	TRBJ2-1	CASAPAGWNEQFF
TRBD1	TRBV6-6	TRBJ2-5	CASSFRTGPGTQYF
TRBD1	TRBV5-6	TRBJ1-2	CASSLLRDRAYGYTF
.	TRBV2	TRBJ1-1	CASVRRVGNTEAFF
.	TRBV28	TRBJ2-1	CASSLESSRNEQFF
.	TRBV5-1	TRBJ2-3	CASSSLAPNTDTQYF
.	TRBV7-8	TRBJ2-2	CASSLMVESGELFF
TRBD1	TRBV7-2	TRBJ2-5	CASSLLTGGFETQYF
.	TRBV6-4	TRBJ2-2	CASSDRGTGELFF
.	TRBV6-1	TRBJ1-2	CASSSTSGYGYTF
.	TRBV7-9	TRBJ1-6	CASSFSTGYNSPLHF
TRBD1	TRBV2	TRBJ2-7	CASSETGLTSYEQYF
.	TRBV7-6	TRBJ1-4	CASSSQGAANEKLFF
TRBD1	TRBV3-1/TRBV3-2	TRBJ1-1	CASSLGQGRTEAFF
TRBD2	TRBV27	TRBJ2-1	CASSLLTSGSGNEQFF
TRBD2	TRBV5-1	TRBJ2-2	CASSPERGSNTGELFF